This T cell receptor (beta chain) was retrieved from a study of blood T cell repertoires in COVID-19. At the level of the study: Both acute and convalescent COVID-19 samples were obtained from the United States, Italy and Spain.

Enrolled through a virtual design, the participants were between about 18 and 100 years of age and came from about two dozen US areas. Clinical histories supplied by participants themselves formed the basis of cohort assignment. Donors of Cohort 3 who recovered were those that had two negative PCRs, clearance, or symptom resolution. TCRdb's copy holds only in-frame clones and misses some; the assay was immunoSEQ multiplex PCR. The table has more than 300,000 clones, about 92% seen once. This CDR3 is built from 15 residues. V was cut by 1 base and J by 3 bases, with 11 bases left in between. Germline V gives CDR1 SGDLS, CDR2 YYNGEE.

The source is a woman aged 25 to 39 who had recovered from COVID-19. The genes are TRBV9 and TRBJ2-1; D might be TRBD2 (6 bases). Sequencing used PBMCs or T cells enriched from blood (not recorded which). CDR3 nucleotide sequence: TGTGCCAGCAGCGTAATGGGGGGTGGCTACAATGAGCAGTTCTTC. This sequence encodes CASSVMGGGYNEQFF.